This is a list of T cell receptor beta chains from one sample in a study of Ad26.COV2.S vaccination and SARS-CoV-2 variants. This table comes from immunoSEQ multiplex PCR, and its TCRdb copy is limited to in-frame clones, with some not included. The sample shows 350,000 to 500,000 clones, 80% to 90% of them seen only once. The material sequenced was peripheral blood, taken in a trial of Ad26.COV2.S vaccine versus placebo. These receptors were taken from a person between 18 and 65 years old who received the Ad26.COV2.S COVID-19 vaccine or a placebo. Both conserved end residues are part of each CDR3. Fields, in order: clone size, D gene, J gene, V gene, CDR3 protein, CDR3 DNA. A D gene is named only where the DNA matches it firmly. Only some rows state a clone size, as once, few, many or a class for expanded clones.

NA,NA,TRBJ1-1,TRBV18,CASSRESMNTEAFF,TGTGCCAGCTCACGGGAGTCGATGAACACTGAAGCTTTCTTT
NA,NA,TRBJ2-3,TRBV4-2,CASSQKPHTDTQYF,TGTGCCAGCAGCCAAAAACCCCACACAGATACGCAGTATTTT
NA,NA,TRBJ2-6,TRBV11-3,CASSSKGWITGANVLTF,TGTGCCAGCAGCTCGAAAGGGTGGATCACTGGGGCCAACGTCCTGACTTTC
NA,NA,TRBJ2-5,TRBV14,CASSRNTVQETQYF,TGTGCCAGCAGCCGAAACACCGTCCAAGAGACCCAGTACTTC
NA,TRBD1,TRBJ2-3,TRBV4-1,CASRDRDPTDTQYF,TGCGCCAGCAGGGACAGGGATCCCACAGATACGCAGTATTTT
NA,NA,TRBJ1-1,TRBV7-9,CASSLALRNTEAFF,TGTGCCAGCAGCTTAGCGCTGAGGAACACTGAAGCTTTCTTT
once,NA,TRBJ2-2,TRBV7-9,CASSLEGRQPHGELFF,TGTGCCAGCAGCTTAGAGGGTCGGCAGCCCCACGGGGAGCTGTTTTTT
NA,TRBD1,TRBJ1-1,TRBV9,CASSLLGQGEAFF,TGTGCCAGCAGTTTACTAGGACAGGGTGAAGCTTTCTTT
NA,NA,TRBJ1-4,TRBV15,CATSPRQPTNEKLFF,TGTGCCACCAGCCCGCGACAGCCAACTAATGAAAAACTGTTTTTT
NA,TRBD1,TRBJ1-2,TRBV4-2,CASSQDLGQNGYTF,TGTGCCAGCAGCCAAGATTTGGGACAGAATGGCTACACCTTC
NA,NA,TRBJ2-3,TRBV24-1,CATSERGRGDTQYF,TGTGCCACCAGTGAAAGGGGCCGGGGAGATACGCAGTATTTT
NA,NA,TRBJ1-1,TRBV5-1,CASSFTGNTEAFF,TGCGCCAGCAGCTTCACAGGGAACACTGAAGCTTTCTTT
NA,NA,TRBJ1-2,TRBV28,CASSLSRRGGYGYTF,TGTGCCAGCAGTTTATCCCGGAGAGGGGGCTATGGCTACACCTTC
NA,NA,TRBJ1-1,TRBV19,CASSPRRTPNTEAFF,TGTGCCAGTAGTCCCCGAAGGACCCCGAACACTGAAGCTTTCTTT
NA,NA,TRBJ1-3,TRBV6-1,CASSERAFAGGNTIYF,TGTGCCAGCAGTGAAAGGGCCTTTGCCGGAGGAAACACCATATATTTT
NA,TRBD2,TRBJ2-1,TRBV27,CASSFASGPSEQFF,TGTGCCAGCAGTTTTGCTAGCGGGCCCAGTGAGCAGTTCTTC
NA,NA,TRBJ1-6,TRBV28,CASSLFRGPADSPLHF,TGTGCCAGCAGTTTATTCCGGGGGCCCGCGGATTCACCCCTCCACTTT
NA,NA,TRBJ2-7,TRBV5-4,CASSLDLAGEQYF,TGTGCCAGCAGCTTGGATCTCGCGGGCGAGCAGTACTTC
NA,NA,TRBJ1-1,TRBV5-1,CASSLEPSSEAFF,TGCGCCAGCAGCTTGGAACCTAGCTCTGAAGCTTTCTTT
NA,TRBD1,TRBJ1-4,TRBV2,CASREPGQGASDEKLFF,TGTGCCAGCAGGGAACCGGGACAGGGGGCTTCAGACGAAAAACTGTTTTTT
NA,NA,TRBJ1-2,TRBV14,CASSDPAQLANYGYTF,TGTGCCAGCAGCGACCCAGCACAGCTAGCTAACTATGGCTACACCTTC
NA,TRBD1,TRBJ1-2,TRBV10-3,CAISESWTGIYGYTF,TGTGCCATCAGTGAGTCTTGGACAGGGATATATGGCTACACCTTC
NA,TRBD2,TRBJ2-4,TRBV6-5,CASSPAGGSKNIQYF,TGTGCCAGCAGTCCAGCGGGAGGGTCCAAAAACATTCAGTACTTC
NA,TRBD1,TRBJ1-1,TRBV7-2,CASSPRQGVTNTEAFF,TGTGCCAGCAGCCCCAGACAGGGGGTGACTAACACTGAAGCTTTCTTT
NA,TRBD1,TRBJ1-2,TRBV7-8,CASSLVGQGNYGYTF,TGTGCCAGCAGCTTAGTGGGACAGGGGAACTATGGCTACACCTTC
NA,NA,TRBJ1-3,TRBV29-1,CSVAPSSGNTIYF,TGCAGCGTCGCGCCGAGCTCTGGAAACACCATATATTTT
NA,NA,TRBJ1-5,TRBV2,CASSETVSNQPQHF,TGTGCCAGCAGTGAGACGGTTAGCAATCAGCCCCAGCATTTT
NA,NA,TRBJ2-2,TRBV9,CASSVEPGATGTGELFF,TGTGCCAGCAGCGTAGAGCCAGGGGCGACGGGCACCGGGGAGCTGTTTTTT
NA,NA,TRBJ2-1,TRBV7-9,CASSSGALRGEQFF,TGTGCCAGCAGCTCCGGGGCTCTTAGGGGTGAGCAGTTCTTC